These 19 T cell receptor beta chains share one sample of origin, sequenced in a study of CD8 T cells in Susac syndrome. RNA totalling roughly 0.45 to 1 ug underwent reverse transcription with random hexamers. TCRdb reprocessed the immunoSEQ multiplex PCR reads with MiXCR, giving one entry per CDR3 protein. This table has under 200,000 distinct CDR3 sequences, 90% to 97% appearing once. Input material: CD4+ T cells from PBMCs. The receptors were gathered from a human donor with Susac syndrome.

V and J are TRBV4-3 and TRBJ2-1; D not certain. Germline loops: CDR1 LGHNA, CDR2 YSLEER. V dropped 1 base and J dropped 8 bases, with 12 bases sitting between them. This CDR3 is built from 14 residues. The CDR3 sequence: CASSQVPPGDEQFF. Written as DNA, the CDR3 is TGCGCCAGCAGCCAAGTCCCCCCTGGAGATGAGCAGTTCTTC.

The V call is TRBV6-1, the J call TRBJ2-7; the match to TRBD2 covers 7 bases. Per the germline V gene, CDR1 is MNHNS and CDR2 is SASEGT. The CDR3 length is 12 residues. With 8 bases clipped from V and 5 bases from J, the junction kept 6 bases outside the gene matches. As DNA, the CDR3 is TGTGCCAGCGGGGGGGTGCTCGACGAGCAGTACTTC. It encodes CASGGVLDEQYF.

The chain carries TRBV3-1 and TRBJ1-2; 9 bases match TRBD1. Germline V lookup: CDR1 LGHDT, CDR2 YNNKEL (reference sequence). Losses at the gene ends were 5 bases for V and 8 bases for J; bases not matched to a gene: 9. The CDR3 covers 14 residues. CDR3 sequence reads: CASSEQGARFGYTF. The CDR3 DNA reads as TGTGCCAGCAGCGAACAGGGGGCGCGATTCGGCTACACCTTC.

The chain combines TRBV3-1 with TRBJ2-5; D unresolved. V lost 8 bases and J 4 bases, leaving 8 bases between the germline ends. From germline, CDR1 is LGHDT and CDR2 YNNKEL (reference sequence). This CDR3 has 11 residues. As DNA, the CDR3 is TGTGCCAGCGGATCTATAGAGACCCAGTACTTC. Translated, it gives CASGSIETQYF.

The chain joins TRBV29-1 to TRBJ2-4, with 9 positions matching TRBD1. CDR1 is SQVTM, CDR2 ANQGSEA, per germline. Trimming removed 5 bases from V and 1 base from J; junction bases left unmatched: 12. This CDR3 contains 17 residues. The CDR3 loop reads CSVSGLDRGFAKNIQYF. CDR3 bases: TGCAGCGTTTCCGGATTGGACAGGGGCTTTGCCAAAAACATTCAGTACTTC.

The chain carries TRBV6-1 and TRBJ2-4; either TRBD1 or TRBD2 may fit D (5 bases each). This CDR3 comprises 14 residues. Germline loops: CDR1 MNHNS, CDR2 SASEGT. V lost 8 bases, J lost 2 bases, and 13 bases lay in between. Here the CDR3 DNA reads TGTGCCAGCGTTTTGGGGGAAACCAAAAACATTCAGTACTTC. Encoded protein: CASVLGETKNIQYF.

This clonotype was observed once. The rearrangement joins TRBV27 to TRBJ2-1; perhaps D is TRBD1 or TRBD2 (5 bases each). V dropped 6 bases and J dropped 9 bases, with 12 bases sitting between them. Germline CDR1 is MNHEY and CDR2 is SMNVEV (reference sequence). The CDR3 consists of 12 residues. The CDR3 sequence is CASSLMRGEQFF. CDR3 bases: TGTGCCAGCAGCCTCATGAGGGGTGAGCAGTTCTTC.

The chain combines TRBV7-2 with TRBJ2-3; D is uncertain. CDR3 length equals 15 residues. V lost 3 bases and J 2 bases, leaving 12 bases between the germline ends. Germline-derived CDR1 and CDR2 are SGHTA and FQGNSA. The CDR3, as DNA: TGTGCCAGCAGCTTGGTAGGCGTGGCCACAGATACGCAGTATTTT. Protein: CASSLVGVATDTQYF.

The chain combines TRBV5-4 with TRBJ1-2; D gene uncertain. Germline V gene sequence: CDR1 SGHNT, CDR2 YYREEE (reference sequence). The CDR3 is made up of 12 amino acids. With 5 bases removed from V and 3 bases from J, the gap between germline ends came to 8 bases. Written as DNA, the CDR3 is TGTGCCAGCAGGACAACTTACTATGGCTACACCTTC. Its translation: CASRTTYYGYTF. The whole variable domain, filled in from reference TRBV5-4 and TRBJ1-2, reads ETGVTQSPTHLIKTRGQQVTLRCSSQSGHNTVSWYQQALGQGPQFIFQYYREEENGRGNFPPRFSGLQFPNYSSELNVNALELDDSALYLCASRTTYYGYTFGSGTRLTVV.

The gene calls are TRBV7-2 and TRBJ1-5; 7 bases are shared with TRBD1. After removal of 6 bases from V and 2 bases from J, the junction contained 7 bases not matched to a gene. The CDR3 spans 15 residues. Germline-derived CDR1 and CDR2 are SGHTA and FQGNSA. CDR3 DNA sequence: TGTGCCAGCAGTTCGACAGGGTCGGGCAATCAGCCCCAGCATTTT. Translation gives CASSSTGSGNQPQHF.

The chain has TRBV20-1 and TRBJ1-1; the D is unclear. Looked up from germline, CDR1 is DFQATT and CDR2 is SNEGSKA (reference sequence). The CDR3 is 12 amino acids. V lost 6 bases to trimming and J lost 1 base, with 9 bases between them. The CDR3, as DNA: TGCAGTGCCCCAAATCAGAACACTGAAGCTTTCTTT. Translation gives CSAPNQNTEAFF.

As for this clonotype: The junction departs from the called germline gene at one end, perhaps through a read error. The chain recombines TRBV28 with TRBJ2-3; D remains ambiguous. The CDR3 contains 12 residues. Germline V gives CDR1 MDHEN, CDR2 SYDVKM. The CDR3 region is CASTPMGRYLVF. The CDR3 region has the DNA TGTGCCAGCACCCCGATGGGTAGGTACCTGGTATTT.

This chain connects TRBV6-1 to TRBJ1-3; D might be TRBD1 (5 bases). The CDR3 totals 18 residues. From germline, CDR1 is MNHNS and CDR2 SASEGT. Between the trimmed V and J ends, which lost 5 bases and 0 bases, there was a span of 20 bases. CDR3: CASSRSFRGLSSGNTIYF. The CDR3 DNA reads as TGTGCCAGCAGTCGCAGTTTCCGGGGCTTGAGCTCTGGAAACACCATATATTTT.

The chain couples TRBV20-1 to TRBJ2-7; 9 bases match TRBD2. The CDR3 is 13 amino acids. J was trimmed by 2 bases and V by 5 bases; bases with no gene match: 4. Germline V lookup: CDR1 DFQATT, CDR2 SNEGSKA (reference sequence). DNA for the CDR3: TGCAGTGCTTCTCGGACTAGCGCCTACGAGCAGTACGTC. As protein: CSASRTSAYEQYV.

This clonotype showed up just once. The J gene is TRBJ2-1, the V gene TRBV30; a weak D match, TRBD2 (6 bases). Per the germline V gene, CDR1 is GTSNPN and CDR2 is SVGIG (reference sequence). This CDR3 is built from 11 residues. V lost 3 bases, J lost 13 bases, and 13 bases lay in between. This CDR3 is CAWRKGGDQFF. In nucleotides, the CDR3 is TGTGCCTGGAGAAAGGGCGGGGACCAGTTCTTC.

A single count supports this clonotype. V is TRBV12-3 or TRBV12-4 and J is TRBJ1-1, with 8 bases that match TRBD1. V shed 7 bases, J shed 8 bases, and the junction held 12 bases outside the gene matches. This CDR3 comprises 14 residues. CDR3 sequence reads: CASTPTPDRGEAFF. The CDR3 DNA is TGTGCCAGCACCCCAACGCCCGACAGGGGAGAAGCTTTCTTT.

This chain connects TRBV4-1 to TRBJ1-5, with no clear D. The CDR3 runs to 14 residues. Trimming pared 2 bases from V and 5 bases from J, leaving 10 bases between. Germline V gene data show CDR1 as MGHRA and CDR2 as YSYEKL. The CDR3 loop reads CASSQRVFDQPQHF. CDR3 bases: TGCGCCAGCAGCCAACGGGTGTTCGATCAGCCCCAGCATTTT.

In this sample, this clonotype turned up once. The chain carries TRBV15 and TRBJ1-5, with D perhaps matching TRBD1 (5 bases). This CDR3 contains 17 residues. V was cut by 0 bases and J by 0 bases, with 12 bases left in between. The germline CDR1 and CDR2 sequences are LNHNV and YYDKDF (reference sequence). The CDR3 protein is CATSREGWGPSNQPQHF. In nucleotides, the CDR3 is TGTGCCACCAGCAGAGAGGGGTGGGGCCCTAGCAATCAGCCCCAGCATTTT.

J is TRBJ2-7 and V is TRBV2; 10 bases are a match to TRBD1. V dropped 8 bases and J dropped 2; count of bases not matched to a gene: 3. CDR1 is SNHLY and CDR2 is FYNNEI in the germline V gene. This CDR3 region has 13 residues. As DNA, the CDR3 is TGTGCCAGCGAGGGGACAGGGGCCTACGAGCAGTACGTC. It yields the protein CASEGTGAYEQYV.